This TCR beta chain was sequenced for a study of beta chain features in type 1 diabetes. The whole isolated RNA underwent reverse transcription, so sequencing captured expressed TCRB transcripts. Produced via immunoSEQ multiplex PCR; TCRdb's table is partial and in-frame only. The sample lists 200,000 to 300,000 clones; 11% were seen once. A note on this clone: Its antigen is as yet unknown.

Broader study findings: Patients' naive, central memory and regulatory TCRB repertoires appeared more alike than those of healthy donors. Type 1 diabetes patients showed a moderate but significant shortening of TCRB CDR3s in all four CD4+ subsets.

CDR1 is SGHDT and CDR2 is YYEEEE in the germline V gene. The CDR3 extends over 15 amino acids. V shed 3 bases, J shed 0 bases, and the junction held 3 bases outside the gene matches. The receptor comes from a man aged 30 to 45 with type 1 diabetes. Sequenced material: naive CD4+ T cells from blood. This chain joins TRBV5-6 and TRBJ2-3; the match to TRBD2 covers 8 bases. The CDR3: CASSYGGGSTDTQYF. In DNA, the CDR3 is TGTGCCAGCAGCTACGGGGGGGGTAGCACAGATACGCAGTATTTT. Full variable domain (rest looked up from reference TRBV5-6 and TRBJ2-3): DAGVTQSPTHLIKTRGQQVTLRCSPKSGHDTVSWYQQALGQGPQFIFQYYEEEERQRGNFPDRFSGHQFPNYSSELNVNALLLGDSALYLCASSYGGGSTDTQYFGPGTRLTVL.